A selection of T cell receptor beta chains follows, all from one sample in a study of blood T cell repertoires in COVID-19. Assay: immunoSEQ multiplex PCR; the TCRdb copy retains only in-frame clones and omits some. The sample carries about 270,000 clones, 75% to 90% recorded once. Source material: peripheral blood. Receptors originate from a man aged 50 or older with acute or convalescent COVID-19. Each CDR3 is given with its conserved first and last residue. A D gene is named only where the DNA matches it firmly. The listing skips clone size in some rows; elsewhere it reads once, few, many or a size class.

clone_size,d_call,j_call,v_call,cdr3_nt,cdr3_aa
-,-,TRBJ2-3,TRBV12-3/TRBV12-4,TGTGCCAGCAGTCCCCCGACAGATACGCAGTATTTT,CASSPPTDTQYF
-,-,TRBJ1-2,TRBV6-5,TGTGCCAGCAGATCCTTAGGGGCCAACTATGGCTACACCTTC,CASRSLGANYGYTF
-,-,TRBJ1-1,TRBV19,TGTGCCAGTAACCTGAGGGCAGGAGTGAACACTGAAGCTTTCTTT,CASNLRAGVNTEAFF
-,-,TRBJ1-5,TRBV2,TGTGCCAGCAGTTGGGAGGGCAATCAGCCCCAGCATTTT,CASSWEGNQPQHF
-,TRBD1,TRBJ2-7,TRBV25-1,TGTGCCAGCAGGGACAGGGGGATCCACGAGCAGTACTTC,CASRDRGIHEQYF
-,-,TRBJ1-1,TRBV7-9,TGTGCCAGCAGCTCAAACGACAGGACGGCTTTCTTT,CASSSNDRTAFF
-,TRBD2,TRBJ2-3,TRBV19,TGTGCCAGTAGTATAGGAAGCGGGGGGGCCCACGCGCAGTATTTT,CASSIGSGGAHAQYF
-,TRBD1,TRBJ1-6,TRBV4-2,TGTGCCAGCAGCCCTGACAGGGTTGACTATAATTCACCCCTCCACTTT,CASSPDRVDYNSPLHF
-,-,TRBJ1-2,TRBV25-1,TGTGCCAGCAGTGAATCGTTTGGCTACACCTTC,CASSESFGYTF
-,TRBD1,TRBJ2-5,TRBV3-1/TRBV3-2,TGTGCCAGCAGCCCCCATTCCGGGACAGGGGAAGAGACCCAGTACTTC,CASSPHSGTGEETQYF
-,TRBD1,TRBJ2-5,TRBV9,TGTGCCAGCAGCGTAGAGGGGACAGGGGGCGTAGAGACCCAGTACTTC,CASSVEGTGGVETQYF
-,-,TRBJ1-4,TRBV5-1,TGCGCCAGCAGCTTGGGGGCCCAACGAGTTGAAAAACTGTTTTTT,CASSLGAQRVEKLFF
-,TRBD1,TRBJ2-3,TRBV18,TGTGCCAGCTCACCATCCCTTGACAGGGTAGAAACAGATACGCAGTATTTT,CASSPSLDRVETDTQYF
-,-,TRBJ2-7,TRBV7-3,TGTGCCAGCAGCCCTACACAGGGCGCCCCGTCCTACGAGCAGTACTTC,CASSPTQGAPSYEQYF
-,-,TRBJ2-6,TRBV7-2,TGTGCCAGCAGCTTAAGGGAGGCGGGGGCCCACTCTGGGGCCAACGTCCTGACTTTC,CASSLREAGAHSGANVLTF
-,-,TRBJ1-4,TRBV19,TGTGCCAGTAAGGGGGGGCTTAATGAAAAACTGTTTTTT,CASKGGLNEKLFF
-,TRBD2,TRBJ2-7,TRBV5-1,TGCGCCAGCAGCCGGGAGGGAAACTACGAGCAGTACTTC,CASSREGNYEQYF
-,-,TRBJ1-2,TRBV10-3,TGTGCCATCAGTGATGGTCAGGGAGGGGGCTACACCTTC,CAISDGQGGGYTF
-,-,TRBJ1-5,TRBV12-3/TRBV12-4,TGTGCCAGCAGGGTCGGAGTTGGTCAGCCCCAGCATTTT,CASRVGVGQPQHF
-,-,TRBJ2-2,TRBV7-6,TGTGCCAGCAGTTCACGAGCGGGCGCAACCGGGGAGCTGTTTTTT,CASSSRAGATGELFF
-,TRBD1,TRBJ2-2,TRBV11-1,TGTGCCAGCAGCATCCGGGACAGGTGGTCCGGGGAGCTGTTTTTT,CASSIRDRWSGELFF
-,-,TRBJ2-7,TRBV7-2,TGTGCCAGCAGCTCCACCTACGAGCAGTACTTC,CASSSTYEQYF
-,-,TRBJ1-1,TRBV5-1,TGCGCCAGCTCCCCCCCCGACAGGACGAACACTGAAGCTTTCTTT,CASSPPDRTNTEAFF
once,TRBD1,TRBJ2-2,TRBV28,TGTGCCAGCAGTACAGGGGGTGGCGGCACCGGGGAGCTGTTTTTT,CASSTGGGGTGELFF
-,-,TRBJ1-4,TRBV18,TGTGCCAGCTCACCCGCTATTACGGAAGGGGAAACTAATGAAAAACTGTTTTTT,CASSPAITEGETNEKLFF
-,TRBD2,TRBJ2-2,TRBV10-1,TGCGCCAGCAGTGGAGCGGGGGAACCGAACACCGGGGAGCTGTTTTTT,CASSGAGEPNTGELFF
few,-,TRBJ2-3,TRBV15,TGTGCCACCAGCAGGGTTAGCGATCTCGATACGCAGTATTTT,CATSRVSDLDTQYF
-,-,TRBJ1-1,TRBV3-1/TRBV3-2,TGTGCCAGCAGCCATACCGACAGAAGGAACACTGAAGCTTTCTTT,CASSHTDRRNTEAFF